The clone carrying this T cell receptor beta chain showed up just once. What it binds is unknown. At one end, the junction sequence differs from germline, possibly due to a read error. Sequencing was performed with immunoSEQ multiplex PCR; in TCRdb, only in-frame clones are kept and a portion is missing. The table lists roughly 3,200 clones, 88% of them singletons, with more than 35% in the top ten. The entry originates in a study of STAT3 mutations in large granular lymphocyte leukemia. About the study: Roughly half of the longitudinally sequenced T-LGLL patients carried detectable canonical activating STAT3 mutations.

Notes on the study in general: At least one immunodominant TCR beta clonotype appeared in every T-cell large granular lymphocyte leukemia patient. All newly emerging clones after therapy were STAT3 wild type.

Germline CDR1 is MGHRA and CDR2 is YSYEKL. There are 15 residues in the CDR3. Material: peripheral blood mononuclear cells. V usage is TRBV4-1 and J usage is TRBJ1-5; D is ambiguous. The TCR sequence derives from a man aged 35 to 55 with T-cell large granular lymphocyte leukemia. Some clones in this sample may be carry-over from other donors' samples. This CDR3 reads CASSTFAEIRQPQHF. Here the CDR3 DNA reads TGTGCCAGCAGCACGTTCGCGGAGATTCGGCAGCCCCAGCATTTT.